This entry lists 32 T cell receptor beta chains sequenced from one sample in a study of read filtering for tumor transcriptome and immune sequencing. The library was built from around 0.4 ug RNA with molecular barcoded adaptors for alpha/delta and beta/gamma chains. One entry per CDR3 protein, called by TCRdb with MiXCR from the reads. This table holds about 38,000 distinct CDR3 sequences, 12% to 15% found once. The source material was a population of CD138-negative cells sorted from bone marrow. Source of these receptors: a donor at least 40 years old with multiple myeloma.

This clonotype was detected many times. The gene calls are TRBV5-1 and TRBJ2-5, with D hard to call. Trimming took off 2 bases at V and 3 bases at J, with 8 bases between the two ends. Germline V gives CDR1 SGHRS, CDR2 YFSETQ. The CDR3 totals 13 residues. CDR3 sequence (DNA): TGCGCCAGCAGCTTTCGGCCTGAAGAGACCCAGTACTTC. Amino acids: CASSFRPEETQYF.

At least ten counts were recorded for this clonotype. This chain joins TRBV20-1 and TRBJ2-1; 10 bases agree with TRBD1. This CDR3 region has 15 residues. V was pared by 4 bases and J by 5 bases, with 8 bases of the junction left unmatched. Germline V gene lookup returns CDR1 DFQATT and CDR2 SNEGSKA (reference sequence). The CDR3 DNA reads as TGCAGTGCTAACTTCCGGGACAGGGGCCACAATGAGCAGTTCTTC. This translates into CSANFRDRGHNEQFF.

There are many counts of this clonotype. This rearrangement joins TRBV28 to TRBJ1-5; TRBD1 aligns across 8 bases. This CDR3 contains 18 residues. V lost 4 bases and J lost 6; bases outside the gene matches: 17. CDR1 is MDHEN and CDR2 is SYDVKM in the germline V gene. The DNA for the CDR3 is TGTGCCAGCAGTTCCGCCACTGACAGGGGAGGAGTTGGTCAGCCCCAGCATTTT. It is translated as CASSSATDRGGVGQPQHF. Combining the CDR3 with reference TRBV28 and TRBJ1-5 gives the whole variable domain DVKVTQSSRYLVKRTGEKVFLECVQDMDHENMFWYRQDPGLGLRLIYFSYDVKMKEKGDIPEGYSVSREKKERFSLILESASTNQTSMYLCASSSATDRGGVGQPQHFGDGTRLSIL.

This clonotype was detected ten times or more. V usage is TRBV6-2 or TRBV6-3 and J usage is TRBJ2-2, with 9 bases fitting TRBD1. Germline CDR1 and CDR2: MNHEY and SVGEGT. Trimming removed 2 bases from V and 3 bases from J; junction bases left unmatched: 7. The CDR3 spans 17 residues. In nucleotides, the CDR3 is TGTGCCAGCAGTTACGAAGGGACAGGGATGGACACCGGGGAGCTGTTTTTT. Protein sequence: CASSYEGTGMDTGELFF.

Concerning this clonotype itself: Without the conserved terminal phenylalanine or tryptophan, this CDR3 likely stems from a read error. This rearrangement joins TRBV7-6 to TRBJ2-2; the match to TRBD1 covers 12 bases. Germline V gene sequence: CDR1 SGHVS, CDR2 FNYEAQ. After removal of 5 bases from V and 3 bases from J, the junction contained 7 bases not matched to a gene. The CDR3 is made up of 17 amino acids. CDR3 amino acids: CASSLVGQGAYTGELFS. CDR3 DNA sequence: TGTGCCAGCAGCCTAGTGGGACAGGGGGCCTACACCGGGGAGCTGTTTTCT.

The V call is TRBV6-6, the J call TRBJ1-3; D remains ambiguous. The CDR3 is 14 residues long. Trimming pared 2 bases from V and 0 bases from J, leaving 5 bases between. CDR1 MNHNY and CDR2 SVGAGI come from the germline V gene (reference sequence). CDR3 protein: CASSYTSSGNTIYF. The CDR3 nucleotides are TGTGCCAGCAGTTACACCAGCTCTGGAAACACCATATATTTT.

This clonotype was picked up many times. The CDR3 DNA reads TGCAGCGTTGAAGAGGGGGGAGCAGCACTGTTTTTT. Translation gives CSVEEGGAALFF. V is TRBV29-1 and J is TRBJ1-4; weak D call: TRBD1 (5 bases). The V and J ends lost 0 bases and 13 bases respectively, with 12 bases between them. Germline values: CDR1 SQVTM, CDR2 ANQGSEA. The CDR3 runs to 12 residues.

This clonotype was counted many times. The rearrangement joins TRBV10-3 to TRBJ1-1; no clear D. Looked up from germline, CDR1 is ENHRY and CDR2 is SYGVKD. Trimming removed 6 bases at V and 6 bases at J, with 20 bases between. CDR3 size: 15 residues. The CDR3 protein is CAISRTSIAGAEAFF. The CDR3 DNA reads TGTGCCATCAGCCGCACTTCCATAGCTGGCGCTGAAGCTTTCTTT.

The rearrangement uses TRBV5-1 and TRBJ2-5; D gene unclear. CDR3 length equals 13 residues. V lost 4 bases to trimming and J lost 3 bases, with 10 bases between them. CDR1 is SGHRS and CDR2 is YFSETQ in the germline V gene. CDR3 region: CASSRASEETQYF. The CDR3, as DNA: TGCGCCAGCAGCCGGGCGTCTGAAGAGACCCAGTACTTC.

This clonotype was seen ten or more times. This CDR3 is CARDPDSRNTEAFF. The CDR3 DNA is TGTGCCAGAGACCCTGACAGTCGGAACACTGAAGCTTTCTTT. The genes are TRBV6-2 or TRBV6-3 and TRBJ1-1, with TRBD1 as a possible D gene (5 bases). CDR3 length: 14 amino acids. Trimming took off 9 bases at V and 1 base at J, with 15 bases between the two ends. The V gene's germline CDR1 is MNHEY and CDR2 SVGEGT.

As for this clonotype: With a far larger clone one base away, a read error is the likely cause. The chain carries TRBV7-2 and TRBJ2-5, with 8 bases aligning to TRBD2. The trim removed 8 bases at V and 5 bases at J, leaving 4 bases unmatched. Germline V gene data show CDR1 as SGHTA and CDR2 as FQGNSA. The CDR3 spans 12 residues. Here the CDR3 reads CASCPGGETQYF. The CDR3 DNA sequence: TGTGCCAGCTGCCCGGGGGGGGAGACCCAGTACTTC.

In its sample, this clonotype was seen many times. The V gene is TRBV28, the J gene TRBJ2-5; 9 bases line up with TRBD1. CDR1 MDHEN and CDR2 SYDVKM come from the germline V gene. With 8 bases clipped from V and 4 bases from J, the junction kept 8 bases outside the gene matches. This CDR3 comprises 14 residues. CDR3 bases: TGTGCCAGCCAAACAGGGGGCAAGAGAGAGACCCAGTACTTC. Translating gives CASQTGGKRETQYF.

This clonotype was seen more than once but under ten times. Given a much more abundant clone one base away, this may be a read error. The chain employs TRBV3-1 and TRBJ2-3; D is ambiguous. CDR1 and CDR2 from the germline V gene are LGHDT and YNNKEL (reference sequence). This CDR3 is 12 amino acids long. The CDR3 here is CASSKFTDTQCF. CDR3 in DNA: TGTGCCAGCAGCAAATTCACAGATACGCAGTGTTTT.

The table lists this clonotype with many counts. The chain couples TRBV27 to TRBJ1-1, with 7 bases identical to TRBD1. The CDR3 runs 14 residues. Losses at the gene ends were 5 bases for V and 6 bases for J; bases not matched to a gene: 9. Germline CDR1 is MNHEY and CDR2 is SMNVEV (reference sequence). This CDR3 reads CASSLGGQLAEAFF. The CDR3 DNA is TGTGCCAGCAGTCTAGGGGGACAGCTCGCTGAAGCTTTCTTT.

Comments on this clonotype: This may come from a read error, since a much larger clone is one base off. This chain connects TRBV29-1 to TRBJ2-3, with D possibly being TRBD1 (5 bases). The CDR3 totals 11 residues. CDR1 and CDR2 from the germline V gene are SQVTM and ANQGSEA. The CDR3 DNA follows: TGCAGCGTTGAAAACACAGGTACGCAGTATTTT. It yields the protein CSVENTGTQYF.

This clonotype was counted ten times or more. V is TRBV20-1 and J is TRBJ2-3, with 8 bases that match TRBD1. Per germline, CDR1 DFQATT and CDR2 SNEGSKA (reference sequence). The length of the CDR3 is 13 residues. V trimming: 6 bases; J trimming: 4 bases; junction bases outside the gene matches: 6. In nucleotides, the CDR3 is TGCAGTGCGCACTCGACAGGGGCAGATACGCAGTATTTT. Translating it yields CSAHSTGADTQYF.

For this clonotype: With only one base between it and a far larger clone, this is likely a read error. V usage is TRBV7-3 and J usage is TRBJ1-6; possibly TRBD1 for D (5 bases). This CDR3 region has 15 residues. V lost 11 bases to trimming and J lost 0 bases, with 14 bases between them. CDR1 is SGHTA, CDR2 FQGTGA, per germline. This chain's CDR3 is CAGWGPDSYNSPLHF. CDR3 DNA: TGTGCCGGCTGGGGACCTGACTCCTATAATTCACCCCTCCACTTT.

This clonotype was seen a few times. V and J are TRBV7-3 and TRBJ2-3; TRBD1 agrees at 7 bases. Germline V gene lookup returns CDR1 SGHTA and CDR2 FQGTGA. The CDR3 consists of 14 residues. The junction had 7 bases not matched to a gene; V was cut back by 5 bases and J by 5 bases. The CDR3 region is CASSLQGPQDTQYF. The CDR3 DNA sequence: TGTGCCAGCAGCCTACAGGGGCCTCAAGATACGCAGTATTTT.

This clonotype was observed many times. This sequence joins TRBV2 and TRBJ1-5; D remains unclear. Germline CDR1 and CDR2: SNHLY and FYNNEI. The length of the CDR3 is 13 residues. V lost 1 base to trimming and J lost 3 bases, with 4 bases between them. This CDR3 reads CASSEGINQPQHF. CDR3 coding DNA: TGTGCCAGCAGTGAAGGGATCAATCAGCCCCAGCATTTT.

In this sample, this clonotype turned up a few times. V usage is TRBV7-9 and J usage is TRBJ2-3; D not resolved. V lost 3 bases and J lost 0, with 16 bases in between. The CDR3 sequence is 17 residues long. Germline lookup yields CDR1 SEHNR and CDR2 FQNEAQ (reference sequence). The CDR3 here is CASSFTTGTYSTDTQYF. The CDR3 coding sequence is TGTGCCAGCAGCTTTACTACCGGAACTTATAGCACAGATACGCAGTATTTT.

This clonotype occurred a few times. One base away lies a much larger clone, so this may be a sequencing read error. The chain couples TRBV7-9 to TRBJ2-1; D remains unclear. CDR1 and CDR2 (germline): SEHNR, FQNEAQ (reference sequence). There are 13 residues in the CDR3. The CDR3 bases are TGTGCCGGCAGCTTAGCTAACCTCAATGAGCAGTTCTTC. Translated: CAGSLANLNEQFF.

This clonotype occurred a few times. The J gene is TRBJ2-6, the V gene TRBV29-1; D is ambiguous. The V gene's germline CDR1 is SQVTM and CDR2 ANQGSEA. Trimming removed 2 bases at V and 0 bases at J, with 8 bases between. The CDR3 length is 15 residues. This CDR3 reads CSVENPLSGANVLTF. The CDR3 coding sequence is TGCAGCGTTGAAAATCCCCTCTCTGGGGCCAACGTCCTGACTTTC.

About this clonotype: A far larger clone is one base from this, pointing to a likely read error. In this CDR3 the conserved last residue, phenylalanine or tryptophan, is missing, so a read error is likely. This rearrangement joins TRBV7-2 to TRBJ1-6; maybe TRBD1 (5 bases). With 1 base removed from V and 5 bases from J, the gap between germline ends came to 9 bases. The CDR3 sequence is 15 residues long. CDR1 and CDR2 (germline): SGHTA, FQGNSA. CDR3 sequence: CASSLDRRDNSPLHL. For the CDR3, the DNA is TGTGCCAGCAGCTTAGACAGGAGAGATAATTCACCCCTCCACTTA.

In the case of this clonotype: Given the absence of the conserved phenylalanine or tryptophan at the CDR3 end, a read error is likely. It is unclear where the CDR3 begins or ends on the DNA, so no DNA is shown, and the CDR3 is as TCRdb lists it. This rearrangement joins TRBV5-1 to TRBJ2-1; the DNA was not used to check the table's D call, TRBD2. Germline V gene data show CDR1 as SGHRS and CDR2 as YFSETQ. Including both end residues, the CDR3 is 14 amino acids long. The chain's CDR3 is CASSSSSFYNEQLY.

Note on this clonotype: A far larger clone lies a single base away; this is likely a read error. The chain carries TRBV6-1 and TRBJ1-6; 9 bases agree with TRBD1. The CDR3 covers 18 residues. CDR1 and CDR2 (germline): MNHNS, SASEGT. The CDR3 reads CASSFGTGPKGANSPPHF. CDR3 nucleotide sequence: TGTGCCAGCAGTTTCGGGACAGGGCCAAAGGGAGCTAATTCACCCCCCCACTTT.

The sample holds many counts of this clonotype. The rearrangement uses TRBV7-9 and TRBJ2-7, with 7 bases lining up with TRBD1. Germline V gene lookup returns CDR1 SEHNR and CDR2 FQNEAQ (reference sequence). The CDR3 consists of 13 residues. J lost 6 bases, V lost 1 base, and 3 bases had no gene match. CDR3: CASSLEGGVEQYF. CDR3 DNA sequence: TGTGCCAGCAGCTTAGAAGGGGGCGTCGAGCAGTACTTC.

This clonotype was seen at least ten times. The chain is built from TRBV6-6 and TRBJ1-5; D gene uncertain. The CDR3 spans 13 residues. Between the trimmed V and J ends, which lost 2 bases and 0 bases, there was a span of 2 bases. From germline, CDR1 is MNHNY and CDR2 SVGAGI (reference sequence). The CDR3 DNA is TGTGCCAGCAGTTACGATAGCAATCAGCCCCAGCATTTT. Translation: CASSYDSNQPQHF.

Points on this clonotype: A clone one base away is much larger, so this may be a read error. J is TRBJ2-2 and V is TRBV7-6; TRBD1 agrees at 8 bases. CDR3 size: 13 residues. The V gene's germline CDR1 is SGHVS and CDR2 FNYEAQ. DNA for the CDR3: TGTGCCAGCAGCTTAGGCGGACAGGGAGAGCTGTGTTTT. This translates into CASSLGGQGELCF.

There are many counts of this clonotype. The rearrangement joins TRBV7-2 to TRBJ1-6; D ambiguous. CDR3 size: 13 residues. CDR1 and CDR2 (germline): SGHTA, FQGNSA. V dropped 5 bases and J dropped 7 bases, with 9 bases sitting between them. The CDR3 bases are TGTGCCAGCAGCGAGATCGGAAATTCACCCCTCCACTTT. Its protein product is CASSEIGNSPLHF.

This clonotype was seen more than once but under ten times. The chain has TRBV6-5 and TRBJ2-7; TRBD1 agrees at 11 bases. Germline loops: CDR1 MNHEY, CDR2 SVGAGI. CDR3 length equals 16 residues. With 0 bases clipped from V and 0 bases from J, the junction kept 1 base outside the gene matches. Here the CDR3 DNA reads TGTGCCAGCAGTTACTCCGGGACAGGGGGCTCCTACGAGCAGTACTTC. Translating it yields CASSYSGTGGSYEQYF.

Ten or more counts support this clonotype. The gene calls are TRBV11-1 and TRBJ1-1; no firm D call. The CDR3 loop spans 12 amino acids. The germline gives CDR1 SGHAT, CDR2 FQDESV (reference sequence). The V and J ends lost 1 base and 5 bases respectively, with 5 bases between them. The CDR3 here is CASSLGRTEAFF. The CDR3 coding sequence is TGTGCCAGCAGCTTAGGCAGGACTGAAGCTTTCTTT.

This clonotype was picked up many times. This chain joins TRBV19 and TRBJ2-6; D perhaps matches TRBD2 (5 bases). Trimming took off 3 bases at V and 0 bases at J, with 6 bases between the two ends. Germline V gene lookup returns CDR1 LNHDA and CDR2 SQIVND (reference sequence). CDR3 length: 15 residues. The CDR3 region has the DNA TGTGCCAGTAGTATCGGGAACTCTGGGGCCAACGTCCTGACTTTC. Translation: CASSIGNSGANVLTF.